This T cell receptor (beta chain) derives from a study of T cells in Graves' hyperthyroidism and ophthalmopathy. There were TCR beta CDR3 regions amplified from RNA transcripts. First-round RT-PCR with HTBI primers amplified the TCR CDR3 region. TCRdb re-derived calls from the multiplex PCR reads in MiXCR, one entry per CDR3 protein. The data show hundreds of thousands of distinct CDR3 sequences, about 14% seen once. This CDR3 contains 15 residues. CDR1 LNHDA and CDR2 SQIVND come from the germline V gene (reference sequence). V lost 7 bases, J lost 0 bases, and 15 bases lay in between. The genes are TRBV19 and TRBJ1-1, with D unresolved. Source material: blood. The source of this sequence is a woman aged 50 to 65 with Graves' ophthalmopathy. CDR3 protein: CASNPSKVMNTEAFF. In DNA, the CDR3 is TGTGCCAGTAATCCTTCCAAAGTCATGAACACTGAAGCTTTCTTT.